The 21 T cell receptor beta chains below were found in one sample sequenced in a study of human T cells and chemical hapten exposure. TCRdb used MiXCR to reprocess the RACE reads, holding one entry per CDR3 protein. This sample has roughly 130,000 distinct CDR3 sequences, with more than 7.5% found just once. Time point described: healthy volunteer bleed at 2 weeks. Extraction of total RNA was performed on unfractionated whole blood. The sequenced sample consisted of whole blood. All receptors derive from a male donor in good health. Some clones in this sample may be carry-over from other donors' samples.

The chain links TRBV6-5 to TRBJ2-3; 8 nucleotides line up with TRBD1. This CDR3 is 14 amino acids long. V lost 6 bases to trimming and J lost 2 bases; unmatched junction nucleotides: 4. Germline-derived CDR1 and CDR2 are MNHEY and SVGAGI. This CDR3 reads CASRGTGYTDTQYF. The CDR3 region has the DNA TGTGCCAGCAGGGGGACAGGTTACACAGATACGCAGTATTTT.

The CDR3 is CASSPRGPGANVLTF. The CDR3 bases are TGTGCCAGCAGTCCCAGGGGGCCGGGGGCCAACGTCCTGACTTTC. The rearrangement links TRBV12-3 or TRBV12-4 to TRBJ2-6; 8 bases align to TRBD1. The V and J ends lost 5 bases and 4 bases, in that order; junction bases with no gene match: 4. The CDR3 length is 15 residues.

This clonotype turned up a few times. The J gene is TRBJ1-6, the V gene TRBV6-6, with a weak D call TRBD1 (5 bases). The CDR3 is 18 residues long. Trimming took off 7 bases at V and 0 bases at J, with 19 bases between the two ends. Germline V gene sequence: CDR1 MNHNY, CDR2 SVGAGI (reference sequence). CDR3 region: CASTKSTAPGSYNSPLHF. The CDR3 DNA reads TGTGCCAGCACCAAATCGACAGCTCCGGGCTCCTATAATTCACCCCTCCACTTT.

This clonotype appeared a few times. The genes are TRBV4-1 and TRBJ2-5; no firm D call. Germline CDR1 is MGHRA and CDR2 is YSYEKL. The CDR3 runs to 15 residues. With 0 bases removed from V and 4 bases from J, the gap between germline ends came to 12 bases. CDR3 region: CASSQDFGSVETQYF. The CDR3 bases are TGCGCCAGCAGCCAAGATTTCGGCAGTGTAGAGACCCAGTACTTC.

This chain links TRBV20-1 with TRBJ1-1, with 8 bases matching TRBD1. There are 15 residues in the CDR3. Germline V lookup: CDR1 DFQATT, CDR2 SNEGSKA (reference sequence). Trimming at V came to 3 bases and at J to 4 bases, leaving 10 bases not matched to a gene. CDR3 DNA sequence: TGCAGTGCTAGTCAGGGGGCAGATGATGGCACTGAAGCTTTCTTT. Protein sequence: CSASQGADDGTEAFF.

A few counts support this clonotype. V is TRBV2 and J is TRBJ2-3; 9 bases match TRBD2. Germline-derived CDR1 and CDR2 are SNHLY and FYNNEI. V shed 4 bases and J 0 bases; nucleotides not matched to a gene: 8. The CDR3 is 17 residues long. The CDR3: CASSVQLAGTSTDTQYF. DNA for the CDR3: TGTGCCAGCAGTGTACAGCTAGCGGGGACTAGCACAGATACGCAGTATTTT.

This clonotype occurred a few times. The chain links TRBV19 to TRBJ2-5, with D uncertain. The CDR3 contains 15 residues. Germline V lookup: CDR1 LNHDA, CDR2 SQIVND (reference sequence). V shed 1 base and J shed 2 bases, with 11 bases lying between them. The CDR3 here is CASSIGPRTQETQYF. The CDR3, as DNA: TGTGCCAGTAGTATAGGCCCCCGGACGCAAGAGACCCAGTACTTC.

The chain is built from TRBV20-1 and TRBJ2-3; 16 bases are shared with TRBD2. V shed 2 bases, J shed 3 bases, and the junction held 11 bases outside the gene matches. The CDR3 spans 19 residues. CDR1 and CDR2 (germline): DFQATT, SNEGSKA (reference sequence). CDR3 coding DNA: TGCAGTGCTAGACGCGGGACTAGCGGGAGGGCCGGGTCAACAGATACGCAGTATTTT. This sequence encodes CSARRGTSGRAGSTDTQYF.

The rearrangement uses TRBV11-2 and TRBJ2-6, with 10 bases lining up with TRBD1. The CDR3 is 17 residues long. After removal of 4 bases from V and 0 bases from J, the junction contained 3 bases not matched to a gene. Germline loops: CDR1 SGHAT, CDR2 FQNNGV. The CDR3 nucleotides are TGTGCCAGCAGCTGGGACAGGGGCGGCTCTGGGGCCAACGTCCTGACTTTC. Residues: CASSWDRGGSGANVLTF. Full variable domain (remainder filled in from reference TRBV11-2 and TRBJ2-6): EAGVAQSPRYKIIEKRQSVAFWCNPISGHATLYWYQQILGQGPKLLIQFQNNGVVDDSQLPKDRFSAERLKGVDSTLKIQPAKLEDSAVYLCASSWDRGGSGANVLTFGAGSRLTVL.

In DNA, the CDR3 is TGTGCCAGCAGTTACTCGACAGGGGTAGGCCAGCCCCAGCATTTT. This encodes CASSYSTGVGQPQHF. The chain employs TRBV6-6 and TRBJ1-5, with 8 bases fitting TRBD1. CDR1 is MNHNY and CDR2 is SVGAGI in the germline V gene (reference sequence). The CDR3 is 15 residues long. J was trimmed by 7 bases and V by 0 bases; bases with no gene match: 5.

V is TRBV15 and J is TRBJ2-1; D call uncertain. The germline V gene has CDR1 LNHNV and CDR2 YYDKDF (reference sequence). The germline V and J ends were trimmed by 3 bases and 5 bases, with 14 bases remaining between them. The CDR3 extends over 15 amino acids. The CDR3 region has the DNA TGTGCCACCAGCAGGGTCGGGCAACAAAACAATGAGCAGTTCTTC. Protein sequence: CATSRVGQQNNEQFF.

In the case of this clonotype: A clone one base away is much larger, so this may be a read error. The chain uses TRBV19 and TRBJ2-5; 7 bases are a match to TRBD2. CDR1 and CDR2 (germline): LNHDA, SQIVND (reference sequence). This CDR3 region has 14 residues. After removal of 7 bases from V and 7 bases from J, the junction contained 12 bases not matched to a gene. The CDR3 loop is CASNPQGRAWTQYF. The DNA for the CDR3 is TGTGCCAGTAATCCTCAAGGGAGGGCGTGGACCCAGTACTTC.

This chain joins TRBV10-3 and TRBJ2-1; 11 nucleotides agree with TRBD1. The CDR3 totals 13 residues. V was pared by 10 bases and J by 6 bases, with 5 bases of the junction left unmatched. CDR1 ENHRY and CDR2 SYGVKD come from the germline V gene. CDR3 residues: CANSGTGGNEQFF. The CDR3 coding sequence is TGTGCCAACTCCGGGACAGGGGGCAATGAGCAGTTCTTC.

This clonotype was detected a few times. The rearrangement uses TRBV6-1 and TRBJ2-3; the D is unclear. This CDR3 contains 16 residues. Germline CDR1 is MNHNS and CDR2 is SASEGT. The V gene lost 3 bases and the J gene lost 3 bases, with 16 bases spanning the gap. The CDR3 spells CASSDISSPVTDTQYF. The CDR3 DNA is TGTGCCAGCAGTGATATTAGTTCTCCCGTAACAGATACGCAGTATTTT.

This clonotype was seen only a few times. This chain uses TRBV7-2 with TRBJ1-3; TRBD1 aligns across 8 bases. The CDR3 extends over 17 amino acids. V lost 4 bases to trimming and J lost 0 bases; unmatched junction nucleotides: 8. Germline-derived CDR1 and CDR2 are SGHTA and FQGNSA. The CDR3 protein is CASSYRDRRASGNTIYF. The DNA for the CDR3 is TGTGCCAGCAGCTACAGGGACAGGAGAGCCTCTGGAAACACCATATATTTT.

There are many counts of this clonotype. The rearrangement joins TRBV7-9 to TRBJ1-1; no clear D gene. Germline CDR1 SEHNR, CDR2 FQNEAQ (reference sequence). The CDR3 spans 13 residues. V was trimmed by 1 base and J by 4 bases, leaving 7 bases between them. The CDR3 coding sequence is TGTGCCAGCAGCTTAGGGTTCGGCACTGAAGCTTTCTTT. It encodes CASSLGFGTEAFF.

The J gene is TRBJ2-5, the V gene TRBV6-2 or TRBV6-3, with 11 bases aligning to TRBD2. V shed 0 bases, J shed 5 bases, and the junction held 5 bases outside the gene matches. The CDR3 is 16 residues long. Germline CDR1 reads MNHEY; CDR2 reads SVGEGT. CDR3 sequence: CASSYSLAGGPETQYF. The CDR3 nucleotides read TGTGCCAGCAGTTACTCTTTAGCGGGGGGGCCGGAGACCCAGTACTTC.

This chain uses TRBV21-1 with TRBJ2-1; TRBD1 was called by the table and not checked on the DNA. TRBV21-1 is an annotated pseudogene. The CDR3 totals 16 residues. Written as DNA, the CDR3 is TGTGCCAGCAGCAAAGCGCCCGGGGATGGCTACAATGAGCAGTTCTTC. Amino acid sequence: CASSKAPGDGYNEQFF.

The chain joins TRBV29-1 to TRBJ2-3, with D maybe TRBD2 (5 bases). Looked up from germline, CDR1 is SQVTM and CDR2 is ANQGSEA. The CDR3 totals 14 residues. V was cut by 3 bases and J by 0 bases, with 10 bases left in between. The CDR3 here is CSVEGVTSTDTQYF. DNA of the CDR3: TGCAGCGTTGAGGGAGTAACTAGCACAGATACGCAGTATTTT.

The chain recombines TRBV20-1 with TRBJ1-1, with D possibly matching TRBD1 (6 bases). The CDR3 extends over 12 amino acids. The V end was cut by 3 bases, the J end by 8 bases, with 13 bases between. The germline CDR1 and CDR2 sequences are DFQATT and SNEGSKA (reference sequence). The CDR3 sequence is CSARVRGTEAFF. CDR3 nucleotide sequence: TGCAGTGCTAGGGTTAGGGGGACAGAAGCTTTCTTT.

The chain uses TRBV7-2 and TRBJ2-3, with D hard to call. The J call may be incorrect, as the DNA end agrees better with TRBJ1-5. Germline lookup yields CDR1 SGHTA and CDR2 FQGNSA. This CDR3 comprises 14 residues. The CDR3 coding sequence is TGTGCCAGCAGCTTAGACGGGTCCACAGATACGCAGCATTTT. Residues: CASSLDGSTDTQHF.